The sequence of this T cell receptor beta chain was determined in a study of blood T cell repertoires in COVID-19. Study summary: Specimens from acute and convalescent COVID-19 originated in the United States, Italy and Spain. Sources were T cells, B-cell-depleted T cells, or PBMCs; the material itself was cDNA or gDNA.

Germline CDR1 is MDHEN and CDR2 is SYDVKM. The CDR3 extends over 15 amino acids. With 7 bases removed from V and 0 bases from J, the gap between germline ends came to 13 bases. Authors' processing steps: Using reference gene primer amplification, nucleated cell counts were estimated. This table comes from immunoSEQ multiplex PCR, and its TCRdb copy is limited to in-frame clones, with some not included. V and J calls and clone size come straight from that table; D and trimming were deduced from the DNA. The sample holds some 230,000 clones, roughly 80% seen once. The V call is TRBV28, the J call TRBJ2-1; a possible D gene is TRBD2 (6 bases). This clonotype was obtained from a woman younger than 45 who had recovered from COVID-19. The sample was peripheral blood. DNA of the CDR3: TGTGCCAGCATGAGGGGAGGAGGCTCCTACAATGAGCAGTTCTTC. This gives the protein CASMRGGGSYNEQFF.